This TCR beta chain is from a study of cytomegalovirus exposure and HLA in healthy donors. Study information: From donors who were HLA-typed, an early data release held 80 million or so unique TCRs. The study, taken as a whole, reports: Associated with HLA alleles at 0.05 false discovery rate in a later analysis were some 18,000 TCR beta sequences.

Germline CDR1 reads MNHNS; CDR2 reads SASEGT. This CDR3 has 14 residues. Trimming pared 6 bases from V and 0 bases from J, leaving 8 bases between. Vbeta (60) and Jbeta (13) primers were used in the PCR. This table comes from immunoSEQ multiplex PCR, and its TCRdb copy is limited to in-frame clones, with some not included. The sample has approximately 140,000 clones; 80% are singletons. A note on this clone: Antigen unknown.

The sample taken for sequencing was PBMCs. This sequence joins TRBV6-1 and TRBJ1-4, with D tentatively TRBD1 (5 bases). This TCR came from a woman in her thirties or forties in good health and CMV-seronegative. Here the CDR3 DNA reads TGTGCCAGCAGCACAGGAGCAACTAATGAAAAACTGTTTTTT. Amino acid sequence: CASSTGATNEKLFF.